The 11 T cell receptor beta chains reported below all come from one sample, sequenced in a study of T-cell memory formation after mild COVID-19. One entry per CDR3 protein results from TCRdb running MiXCR on the 5' RACE reads. In the table there are roughly 45,000 distinct CDR3 sequences, 25% to 35% of which are singletons. Sequenced sample: PBMCs or a T cell subset sorted from them (not recorded which). The receptors here all came from a man aged 18 to 29 who had mild COVID-19 (a few samples of this study predate the infection). Cell type and time point are not known.

This CDR3 reads CASSGTGDEQYF. CDR3 DNA: TGCGCCAGCAGCGGGACAGGGGACGAGCAGTACTTC. This rearrangement joins TRBV5-1 to TRBJ2-7; 10 bases fit TRBD1. This CDR3 comprises 12 residues. The V gene end was trimmed by 4 bases and the J gene end by 5 bases; junction bases not matched to a gene: 0. Germline-derived CDR1 and CDR2 are SGHRS and YFSETQ.

The CDR3 here is CASGLPPGGECEQYV. The DNA of the CDR3 is TGTGCTAGTGGTTTGCCCCCGGGCGGGGAGTGCGAGCAGTACGTC. The chain couples TRBV12-5 to TRBJ2-7, with D possibly being TRBD2 (6 bases). The CDR3 consists of 15 residues. Germline CDR1 reads LGHNT; CDR2 reads FRNRAP. Trimming took off 2 bases at V and 6 bases at J, with 17 bases between the two ends.

The CDR3 sequence is CASSQTHRGLNNQPQHF. In DNA form, the CDR3 reads TGCGCCAGCAGCCAAACACACAGGGGGCTAAACAATCAGCCCCAGCATTTT. This chain joins TRBV4-3 and TRBJ1-5; 9 nucleotides agree with TRBD1. The length of the CDR3 is 17 residues. The germline gives CDR1 LGHNA, CDR2 YSLEER. Trimming took 2 bases from V and 3 from J; bases not matched to a gene: 8.

The chain carries TRBV11-3 and TRBJ2-2; D is unclear. From germline, CDR1 is SGHNT and CDR2 YENEEA. This CDR3 contains 13 residues. With 5 bases removed from V and 4 bases from J, the gap between germline ends came to 8 bases. The CDR3 is CASSPRTTGELFF. CDR3 nucleotides: TGTGCCAGCAGCCCGAGGACCACCGGGGAGCTGTTTTTT. Together with reference TRBV11-3 and TRBJ2-2, the CDR3 gives the full variable domain: EAGVVQSPRYKIIEKKQPVAFWCNPISGHNTLYWYLQNLGQGPELLIRYENEEAVDDSQLPKDRFSAERLKGVDSTLKIQPAELGDSAVYLCASSPRTTGELFFGEGSRLTVL.

This clonotype turned up a few times. The chain couples TRBV7-2 to TRBJ2-3; unclear D gene. CDR1 and CDR2 (germline): SGHTA, FQGNSA. The CDR3 has 15 residues. Trimming shortened V by 9 bases and J by 0 bases, and 16 bases separated the two germline ends. CDR3 amino acids: CASKNSGFSTDTQYF. CDR3 coding DNA: TGTGCCAGTAAGAACTCCGGGTTCAGCACAGATACGCAGTATTTT. Drawing the rest from reference TRBV7-2 and TRBJ2-3, the complete variable domain is GAGVSQSPSNKVTEKGKDVELRCDPISGHTALYWYRQSLGQGLEFLIYFQGNSAPDKSGLPSDRFSAERTGGSVSTLTIQRTQQEDSAVYLCASKNSGFSTDTQYFGPGTRLTVL.

The gene calls are TRBV27 and TRBJ2-7, with 7 nucleotides matching TRBD2. Trimming at V came to 6 bases and at J to 4 bases, leaving 3 bases not matched to a gene. Germline V lookup: CDR1 MNHEY, CDR2 SMNVEV (reference sequence). CDR3 length equals 12 residues. The CDR3 DNA reads TGTGCCAGCAGGGACGGGGGGTACGAGCAGTACTTC. Translation gives CASRDGGYEQYF.

Only a few counts were recorded for this clonotype. This rearrangement joins TRBV19 to TRBJ2-3, with 13 bases aligning to TRBD2. The CDR3 totals 19 residues. Germline values: CDR1 LNHDA, CDR2 SQIVND (reference sequence). Trimming cost V 3 bases and J 5 bases; bases outside gene matches: 14. CDR3 sequence: CASSIGPPGLAGRLDTQYF. CDR3 in DNA: TGTGCCAGTAGTATCGGCCCTCCGGGACTAGCGGGGAGGTTAGATACGCAGTATTTT.

The table lists this clonotype with a few counts. V is TRBV6-5 and J is TRBJ2-2; tentative D call: TRBD1 (5 bases). The germline V and J ends were trimmed by 2 bases and 7 bases, with 11 bases remaining between them. Germline CDR1 reads MNHEY; CDR2 reads SVGAGI. There are 14 residues in the CDR3. DNA for the CDR3: TGTGCCAGCAGTTACAACCCCCAGGGCGGGGAGCTGTTTTTT. The encoded protein is CASSYNPQGGELFF.

The rearrangement joins TRBV7-9 to TRBJ1-1; D may be TRBD1 (5 bases). The CDR3 is 9 amino acids. In germline, CDR1 is SEHNR, CDR2 FQNEAQ (reference sequence). The CDR3 nucleotides read TGTGGCGGAGGGAAGGGGGCTTTCTTT. Translated, it gives CGGGKGAFF.

This clonotype was found a few times. V is TRBV5-1 and J is TRBJ1-1, with unresolved D. Germline lookup yields CDR1 SGHRS and CDR2 YFSETQ. This CDR3 contains 11 residues. The V end was cut by 5 bases, the J end by 6 bases, with 8 bases between. The CDR3 here is CASSGGAEAFF. CDR3 nucleotide sequence: TGCGCCAGCAGTGGTGGGGCTGAAGCTTTCTTT.

The J gene is TRBJ2-7, the V gene TRBV4-3; D is undetermined. The CDR3 totals 14 residues. Germline CDR1 and CDR2: LGHNA and YSLEER. V dropped 2 bases and J dropped 6 bases, with 14 bases sitting between them. Here the CDR3 reads CASSQWPAASEQYF. The CDR3 DNA reads as TGCGCCAGCAGCCAATGGCCTGCCGCATCCGAGCAGTACTTC.